This passage covers 19 T cell receptor beta chains from one sample sequenced in a study of identifying expanded T cells in peripheral blood. Data came from immunoSEQ multiplex PCR; TCRdb stores just in-frame clones and leaves some out. Of fewer than 65,000 clones listed, about 90% are singletons. Source material: blood. These receptor sequences come from a person aged 18 to 69 in good health.

Concerning this clone: Germline and junction disagree at one end, which may indicate a read error. The J gene is TRBJ2-7, the V gene TRBV5-6; 9 bases are a match to TRBD1. CDR1 and CDR2 (germline): SGHDT, YYEEEE. This CDR3 spans 12 amino acids. The CDR3 sequence: CASSLAGTGSGF. As DNA, the CDR3 is TGTGCCAGCAGCTTGGCCGGGACAGGGTCAGGGTTC.

This rearrangement joins TRBV19 to TRBJ1-6, with TRBD1 matching over 7 bases. CDR1 and CDR2 (germline): LNHDA, SQIVND (reference sequence). CDR3 length: 15 residues. V lost 6 bases and J lost 0; bases outside the gene matches: 2. The CDR3 DNA is TGTGCCAGTAGCCGGGACAGCTCCTATAATTCACCCCTCCACTTT. Protein product: CASSRDSSYNSPLHF. Variable domain in full (rest from reference TRBV19 and TRBJ1-6): DGGITQSPKYLFRKEGQNVTLSCEQNLNHDAMYWYRQDPGQGLRLIYYSQIVNDFQKGDIAEGYSVSREKKESFPLTVTSAQKNPTAFYLCASSRDSSYNSPLHFGNGTRLTVT.

CDR3 region: CASSQGASTDTQYF. The CDR3 DNA follows: TGTGCCAGCTCACAGGGGGCTAGCACAGATACGCAGTATTTT. The rearrangement uses TRBV18 and TRBJ2-3, with TRBD1 matching 7 bases. The CDR3 is 14 residues long. Germline loops: CDR1 KGHSH, CDR2 LQKENI. J lost 0 bases, V lost 4 bases, and 1 base had no gene match.

The V gene is TRBV5-4, the J gene TRBJ2-3; no clear D gene. Germline V lookup: CDR1 SGHNT, CDR2 YYREEE (reference sequence). CDR3 length equals 14 residues. V was clipped by 4 bases and J by 0 bases, with 9 bases between them. The CDR3 nucleotides read TGTGCCAGCAGCAGTAGATCTAGCACAGATACGCAGTATTTT. Translating gives CASSSRSSTDTQYF.

The gene calls are TRBV4-2 and TRBJ2-7, with a weak D call TRBD1 (5 bases). The CDR3 loop spans 14 amino acids. V was trimmed by 0 bases and J by 5 bases, leaving 11 bases between them. Germline CDR1 reads LGHNA; CDR2 reads YNFKEQ. CDR3 region: CASSQDREVHEQYF. The CDR3 coding sequence is TGTGCCAGCAGCCAAGACAGGGAAGTGCACGAGCAGTACTTC.

The genes are TRBV6-1 and TRBJ1-4; D is unresolved. Looked up from germline, CDR1 is MNHNS and CDR2 is SASEGT. There are 13 residues in the CDR3. V lost 3 bases and J lost 8, with 10 bases in between. CDR3 sequence: CASSDGLREKLFF. CDR3 nucleotide sequence: TGTGCCAGCAGTGACGGGTTGCGGGAAAAACTGTTTTTT.

This rearrangement joins TRBV6-5 to TRBJ2-7; 10 bases agree with TRBD1. Germline values: CDR1 MNHEY, CDR2 SVGAGI. Unmatched junction bases numbered 9, after V lost 2 bases and J lost 5 bases. The CDR3 totals 16 residues. In DNA form, the CDR3 reads TGTGCCAGCAGTTACCAGTTGAGGACAGGGGGGAACGAGCAGTACTTC. Protein sequence: CASSYQLRTGGNEQYF.

The chain combines TRBV19 with TRBJ2-1, with 16 bases matching TRBD2. Germline-derived CDR1 and CDR2 are LNHDA and SQIVND (reference sequence). V dropped 10 bases and J dropped 10; count of bases not matched to a gene: 4. This CDR3 spans 13 amino acids. CDR3 amino acids: CATGTSGGVEQFF. Here the CDR3 DNA reads TGTGCCACCGGGACTAGCGGGGGGGTCGAGCAGTTCTTC. Complete variable domain (other parts from reference TRBV19 and TRBJ2-1): DGGITQSPKYLFRKEGQNVTLSCEQNLNHDAMYWYRQDPGQGLRLIYYSQIVNDFQKGDIAEGYSVSREKKESFPLTVTSAQKNPTAFYLCATGTSGGVEQFFGPGTRLTVL.

This clone was observed once. V and J are TRBV10-3 and TRBJ1-5; D might be TRBD1 (5 bases). The V gene's germline CDR1 is ENHRY and CDR2 SYGVKD. The CDR3 sequence is 13 residues long. Trimming took 3 bases from V and 4 from J, leaving 7 bases between them. CDR3 in amino acids: CAISDGGNQPQHF. The CDR3 coding sequence is TGTGCCATCAGTGACGGGGGGAATCAGCCCCAGCATTTT.

The chain carries TRBV7-2 and TRBJ2-3, with TRBD2 matching 8 bases. This CDR3 is 15 amino acids long. The trim removed 5 bases at V and 5 bases at J, leaving 9 bases unmatched. Germline loops: CDR1 SGHTA, CDR2 FQGNSA. The CDR3 spells CASSGDSGMKDTQYF. CDR3 DNA sequence: TGTGCCAGCAGCGGGGATAGCGGGATGAAAGATACGCAGTATTTT.

This chain connects TRBV5-4 to TRBJ2-7, with 8 bases identical to TRBD2. The CDR3 spans 17 residues. The V gene end was trimmed by 4 bases and the J gene end by 0 bases; junction bases not matched to a gene: 12. Germline-derived CDR1 and CDR2 are SGHNT and YYREEE (reference sequence). Here the CDR3 DNA reads TGTGCCAGCAGCCGGGCCCTAGCGGGTCCGAGCTCCTACGAGCAGTACTTC. Amino acid sequence: CASSRALAGPSSYEQYF.

The rearrangement links TRBV5-4 to TRBJ2-5; D may match TRBD1 or TRBD2 (5 bases each). Germline loops: CDR1 SGHNT, CDR2 YYREEE (reference sequence). This CDR3 contains 14 residues. V was shortened by 3 bases and J by 5 bases, with 14 bases between the two germline ends. The CDR3 protein is CASSSLSGQETQYF. CDR3 coding DNA: TGTGCCAGCAGCTCCCTTTCGGGGCAGGAGACCCAGTACTTC.

This rearrangement joins TRBV19 to TRBJ1-1; 7 bases map to TRBD1. With 7 bases clipped from V and 7 bases from J, the junction kept 12 bases outside the gene matches. CDR3 size: 14 residues. CDR1 and CDR2 from the germline V gene are LNHDA and SQIVND (reference sequence). CDR3 DNA sequence: TGTGCCAGTATCAAGGGGGCAGGAGGTGGTGAAGCTTTCTTT. Amino acid sequence: CASIKGAGGGEAFF.

The J gene is TRBJ2-1, the V gene TRBV6-1; D is possibly TRBD2 (7 bases). Germline CDR1 reads MNHNS; CDR2 reads SASEGT. Trimming removed 7 bases from V and 6 bases from J, with 16 bases in between. This CDR3 is 14 amino acids long. CDR3 DNA: TGTGCCAGCACGCGGTCCGGGGGGCCCAATGAGCAGTTCTTC. Residues: CASTRSGGPNEQFF.

This chain links TRBV18 with TRBJ2-2; D is unclear. CDR3 length: 13 amino acids. Trimming stripped 5 bases from V and 1 base from J, with 5 bases between. Per germline, CDR1 KGHSH and CDR2 LQKENI. CDR3 DNA sequence: TGTGCCAGCTCAAAGGGGAACACCGGGGAGCTGTTTTTT. This encodes CASSKGNTGELFF.

This clone occurred a few times. The genes are TRBV6-6 and TRBJ1-2; D gene uncertain. Germline V gene lookup returns CDR1 MNHNY and CDR2 SVGAGI (reference sequence). The CDR3 runs 13 residues. Trimming removed 0 bases at V and 2 bases at J, with 4 bases between. The CDR3 coding sequence is TGTGCCAGCAGTTACTCGGACAACTATGGCTACACCTTC. It codes for CASSYSDNYGYTF.

This chain links TRBV5-1 with TRBJ1-1; 12 positions agree with TRBD1. This CDR3 comprises 16 residues. Germline V gene data show CDR1 as SGHRS and CDR2 as YFSETQ. V lost 0 bases to trimming and J lost 6 bases; unmatched junction nucleotides: 6. CDR3: CASSLGDRGRTPEAFF. CDR3 nucleotides: TGCGCCAGCAGCTTGGGGGACAGGGGGCGAACCCCTGAAGCTTTCTTT. Together with reference TRBV5-1 and TRBJ1-1, the CDR3 gives the full variable domain: KAGVTQTPRYLIKTRGQQVTLSCSPISGHRSVSWYQQTPGQGLQFLFEYFSETQRNKGNFPGRFSGRQFSNSRSEMNVSTLELGDSALYLCASSLGDRGRTPEAFFGQGTRLTVV.

The rearrangement links TRBV13 to TRBJ2-5, with 8 nucleotides matching TRBD1. CDR3 length: 15 residues. Per the germline V gene, CDR1 is PRHDT and CDR2 is FYEKMQ (reference sequence). J was trimmed by 5 bases and V by 5 bases; bases with no gene match: 10. CDR3 sequence reads: CASSQDRGRMETQYF. The CDR3 region has the DNA TGTGCCAGCAGCCAAGACAGGGGAAGGATGGAGACCCAGTACTTC.

This chain links TRBV19 with TRBJ1-1; D gene unclear. The CDR3 is 13 amino acids. V was cut by 3 bases and J by 1 base, with 6 bases left in between. Germline V CDR1 and CDR2: LNHDA, SQIVND (reference sequence). In DNA form, the CDR3 reads TGTGCCAGTAGTATGACCCAGAACACTGAAGCTTTCTTT. It is translated as CASSMTQNTEAFF.